A selection of T cell receptor beta chains follows, all from one sample in a study of regulatory T cells in long-lasting Graves disease. MiXCR was run by TCRdb on the multiplex PCR reads, yielding one entry per CDR3 protein. The profile shows roughly 560,000 distinct CDR3 sequences, about 12% of them singletons. The same data also contributed to another study, on T cells in Graves' hyperthyroidism and ophthalmopathy.

Sequenced here: peripheral blood mononuclear cells (PBMCs), sampled at new diagnosis, from a patient treated with antithyroid drugs. These receptor sequences come from a woman under 40 with Graves disease. The CDR3 runs from the conserved cysteine through the conserved F or W. Expanded clones are given a class, and other clones once, few, many or no size at all.

clone_size j_call v_call cdr3_aa
many TRBJ1-1 TRBV2 CASTLNRDTEAFF
NA TRBJ2-7 TRBV28 CASRPTSGGSYEQYF
NA TRBJ2-3 TRBV10-3 CAHRGGRSTDTQYF
few TRBJ2-6 TRBV7-9 CASSPERANVLTF
many TRBJ1-1 TRBV9 CASSPLTNTEAFF
NA TRBJ2-7 TRBV2 CASSGLDSGRQGEQYF
many TRBJ2-5 TRBV28 CASSPKGRAERTQYF
many TRBJ2-1 TRBV11-3 CASSLDSRGRWNQRDSYNEQFF
many TRBJ2-7 TRBV4-3 CASSLVPGQVVQYF
few TRBJ2-1 TRBV29-1 CSVSLAGGYNEQFF
many TRBJ2-7 TRBV5-8 CASSLGTISYEQYF
NA TRBJ1-1 TRBV6-2/TRBV6-3 CAEGTAMNTKAFF
few TRBJ2-7 TRBV3-1 CASSQGPLAGEEQYF
few TRBJ1-6 TRBV7-9 CASSSSGTHNSPLHF
NA TRBJ1-1 TRBV20-1 CSGQVNTEAFF
many TRBJ2-3 TRBV30 CAWTSGTSKADTQYF
many TRBJ2-1 TRBV30 CAWSVIFNEQFF